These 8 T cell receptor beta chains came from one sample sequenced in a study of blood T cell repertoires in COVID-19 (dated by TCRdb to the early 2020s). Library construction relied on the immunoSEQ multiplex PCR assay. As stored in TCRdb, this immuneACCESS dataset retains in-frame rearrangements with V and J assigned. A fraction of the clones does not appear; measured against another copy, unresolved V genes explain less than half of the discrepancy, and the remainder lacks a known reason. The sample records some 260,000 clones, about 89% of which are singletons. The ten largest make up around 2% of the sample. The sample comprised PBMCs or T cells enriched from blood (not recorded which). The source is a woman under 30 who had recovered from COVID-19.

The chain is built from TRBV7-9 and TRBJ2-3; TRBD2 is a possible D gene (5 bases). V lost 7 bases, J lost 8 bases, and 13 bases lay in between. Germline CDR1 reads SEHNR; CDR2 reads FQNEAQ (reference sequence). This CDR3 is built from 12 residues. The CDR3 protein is CASTIDGVTQYF. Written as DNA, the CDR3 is TGTGCCAGCACCATCGACGGGGTTACGCAGTATTTT.

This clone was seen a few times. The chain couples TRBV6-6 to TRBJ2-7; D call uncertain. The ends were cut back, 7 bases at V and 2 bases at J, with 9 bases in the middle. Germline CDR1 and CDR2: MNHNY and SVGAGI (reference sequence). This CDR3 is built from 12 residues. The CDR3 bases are TGTGCCAGCACCTCACAACCCTACGAGCAGTACTTC. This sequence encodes CASTSQPYEQYF.

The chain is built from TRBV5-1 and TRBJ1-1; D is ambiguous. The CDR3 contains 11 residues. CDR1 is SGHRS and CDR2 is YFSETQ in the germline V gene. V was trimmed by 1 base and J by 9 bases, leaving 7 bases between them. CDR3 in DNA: TGCGCCAGCAGCTTGAACGAGAAAGCTTTCTTT. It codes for CASSLNEKAFF.

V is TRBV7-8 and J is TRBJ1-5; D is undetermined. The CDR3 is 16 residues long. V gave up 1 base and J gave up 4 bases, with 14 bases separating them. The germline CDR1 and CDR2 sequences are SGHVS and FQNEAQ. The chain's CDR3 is CASSLVAASWNQPQHF. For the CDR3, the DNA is TGTGCCAGCAGCTTAGTGGCGGCTTCATGGAATCAGCCCCAGCATTTT.

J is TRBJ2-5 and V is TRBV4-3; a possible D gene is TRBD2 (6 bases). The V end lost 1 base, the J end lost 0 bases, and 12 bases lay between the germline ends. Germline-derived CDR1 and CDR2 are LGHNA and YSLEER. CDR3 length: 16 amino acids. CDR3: CASSQAASAYQETQYF. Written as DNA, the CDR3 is TGCGCCAGCAGCCAAGCGGCTAGCGCGTACCAAGAGACCCAGTACTTC.

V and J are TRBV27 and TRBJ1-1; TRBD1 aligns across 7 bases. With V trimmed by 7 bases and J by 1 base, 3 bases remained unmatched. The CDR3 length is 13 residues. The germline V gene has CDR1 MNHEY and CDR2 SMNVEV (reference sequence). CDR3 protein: CASTRDRNTEAFF. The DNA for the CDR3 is TGTGCCAGCACCCGGGACAGGAACACTGAAGCTTTCTTT.

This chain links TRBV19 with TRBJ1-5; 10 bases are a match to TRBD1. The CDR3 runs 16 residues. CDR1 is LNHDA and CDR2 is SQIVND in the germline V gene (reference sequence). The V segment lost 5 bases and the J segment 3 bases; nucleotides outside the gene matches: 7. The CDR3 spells CASSGRQGAINQPQHF. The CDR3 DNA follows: TGTGCCAGTAGTGGACGACAGGGGGCCATCAATCAGCCCCAGCATTTT. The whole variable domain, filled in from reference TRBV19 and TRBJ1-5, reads DGGITQSPKYLFRKEGQNVTLSCEQNLNHDAMYWYRQDPGQGLRLIYYSQIVNDFQKGDIAEGYSVSREKKESFPLTVTSAQKNPTAFYLCASSGRQGAINQPQHFGDGTRLSIL.

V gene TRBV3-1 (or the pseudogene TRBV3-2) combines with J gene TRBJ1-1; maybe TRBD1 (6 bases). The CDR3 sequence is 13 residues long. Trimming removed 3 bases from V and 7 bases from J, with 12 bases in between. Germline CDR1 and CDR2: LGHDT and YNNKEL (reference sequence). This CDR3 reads CASSHIDRNEAFF. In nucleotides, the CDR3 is TGTGCCAGCAGCCATATTGACAGGAATGAAGCTTTCTTT.